The TCR beta chain under discussion was sequenced for a study of OX40 agonist ivuxolimab in advanced cancers. The study, taken as a whole, reports: Some of the lowest clonal expansion was seen in partial responders at 0.1-3.0 mg/kg. CD8+ T cells (on average) carried more expanded clones than CD4+ T cells.

Remarks on this clone: Its antigen is undetermined.

Using immunoSEQ multiplex PCR, the repertoire was profiled, and TCRdb retains in-frame clones only, with some absent. The sample has about 73,000 clones; roughly 90% are singletons. Source: CD4+ or CD8+ T cells sorted from blood, taken in a trial of the OX40 agonist ivuxolimab. This TCR was recovered from an adult with an advanced solid tumor such as melanoma, head and neck, liver or kidney cancer.

The CDR3 region has the DNA TGTGCCAGCCATTATATCAGCGGGGGGAAGGGTAGTTACGAGCAGTACTTC. Its protein is CASHYISGGKGSYEQYF. This chain links TRBV27 with TRBJ2-7; 9 bases map to TRBD2. In germline, CDR1 is MNHEY, CDR2 SMNVEV (reference sequence). The CDR3 totals 17 residues. The junction had 18 bases not matched to a gene; V was cut back by 8 bases and J by 4 bases.